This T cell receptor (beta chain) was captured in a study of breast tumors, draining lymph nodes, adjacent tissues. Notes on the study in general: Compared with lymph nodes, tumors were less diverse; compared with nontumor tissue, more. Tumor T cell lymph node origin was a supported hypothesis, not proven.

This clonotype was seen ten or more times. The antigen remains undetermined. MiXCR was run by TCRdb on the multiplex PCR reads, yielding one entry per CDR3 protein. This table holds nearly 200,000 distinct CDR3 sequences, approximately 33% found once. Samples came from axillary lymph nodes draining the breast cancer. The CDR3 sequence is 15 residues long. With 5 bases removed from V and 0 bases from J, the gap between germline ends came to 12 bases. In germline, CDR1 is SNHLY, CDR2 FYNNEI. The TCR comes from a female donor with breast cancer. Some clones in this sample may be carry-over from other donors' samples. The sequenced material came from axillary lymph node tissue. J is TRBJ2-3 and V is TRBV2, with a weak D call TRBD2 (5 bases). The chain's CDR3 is CASSYQRPSTDTQYF. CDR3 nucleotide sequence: TGTGCCAGCAGTTATCAGCGGCCCAGCACAGATACGCAGTATTTT.